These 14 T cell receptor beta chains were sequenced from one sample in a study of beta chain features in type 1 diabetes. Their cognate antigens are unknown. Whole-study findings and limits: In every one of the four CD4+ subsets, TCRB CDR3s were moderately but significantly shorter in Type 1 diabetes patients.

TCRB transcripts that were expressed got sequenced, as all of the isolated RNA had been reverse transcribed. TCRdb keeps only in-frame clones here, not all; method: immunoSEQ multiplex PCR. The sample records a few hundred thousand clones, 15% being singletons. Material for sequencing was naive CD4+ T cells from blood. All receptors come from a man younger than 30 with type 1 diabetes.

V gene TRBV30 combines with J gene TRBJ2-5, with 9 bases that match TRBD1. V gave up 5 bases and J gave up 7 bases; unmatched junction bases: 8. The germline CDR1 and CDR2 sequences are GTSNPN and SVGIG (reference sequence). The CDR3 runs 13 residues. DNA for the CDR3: TGTGCCTGGGAGGGGGACAGGGTCGGGACCCAGTACTTC. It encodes CAWEGDRVGTQYF.

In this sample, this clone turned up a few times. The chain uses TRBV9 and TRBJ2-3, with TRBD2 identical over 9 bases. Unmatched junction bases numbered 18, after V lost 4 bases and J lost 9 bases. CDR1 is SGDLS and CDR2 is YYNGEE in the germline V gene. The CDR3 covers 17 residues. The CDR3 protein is CASSTRGASGATETQYF. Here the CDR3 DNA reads TGTGCCAGCAGCACCCGGGGGGCTAGCGGGGCCACGGAGACGCAGTATTTT.

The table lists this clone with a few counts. In DNA, the CDR3 is TGTGCCTGGAGTATGACAGGGTCCTTTACCTACGAGCAGTACTTC. It specifies CAWSMTGSFTYEQYF. This chain uses TRBV30 with TRBJ2-7, with TRBD1 identical over 7 bases. The CDR3 has 15 amino acids. With 2 bases clipped from V and 2 bases from J, the junction kept 9 bases outside the gene matches. Germline CDR1 GTSNPN, CDR2 SVGIG (reference sequence).

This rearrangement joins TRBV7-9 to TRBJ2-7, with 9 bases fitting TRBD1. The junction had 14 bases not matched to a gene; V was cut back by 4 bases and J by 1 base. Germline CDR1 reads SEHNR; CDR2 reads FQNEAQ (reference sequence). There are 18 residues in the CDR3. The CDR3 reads CASSSPLRGQGFSYEQYF. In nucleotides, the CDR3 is TGTGCCAGCAGCTCCCCCCTCCGGGGACAGGGATTTTCCTACGAGCAGTACTTC.

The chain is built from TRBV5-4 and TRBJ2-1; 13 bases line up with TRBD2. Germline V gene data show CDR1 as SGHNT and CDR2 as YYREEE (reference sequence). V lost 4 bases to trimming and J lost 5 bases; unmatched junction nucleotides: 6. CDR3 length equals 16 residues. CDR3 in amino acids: CASSPGGTSGNNEQFF. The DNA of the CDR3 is TGTGCCAGCAGCCCAGGAGGGACTAGCGGGAACAATGAGCAGTTCTTC.

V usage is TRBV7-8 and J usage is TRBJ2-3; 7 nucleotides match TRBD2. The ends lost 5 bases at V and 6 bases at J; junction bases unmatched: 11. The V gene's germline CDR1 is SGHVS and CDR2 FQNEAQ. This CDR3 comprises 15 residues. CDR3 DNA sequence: TGTGCCAGCAGCCTCTCGGGGCGGGGGTTGGATACGCAGTATTTT. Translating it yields CASSLSGRGLDTQYF.

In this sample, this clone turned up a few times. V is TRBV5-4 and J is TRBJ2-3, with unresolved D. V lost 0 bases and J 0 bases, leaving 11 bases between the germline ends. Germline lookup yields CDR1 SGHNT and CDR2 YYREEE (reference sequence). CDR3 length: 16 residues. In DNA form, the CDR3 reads TGTGCCAGCAGCTTGGTTCGCGCCTCTAGCACAGATACGCAGTATTTT. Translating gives CASSLVRASSTDTQYF.

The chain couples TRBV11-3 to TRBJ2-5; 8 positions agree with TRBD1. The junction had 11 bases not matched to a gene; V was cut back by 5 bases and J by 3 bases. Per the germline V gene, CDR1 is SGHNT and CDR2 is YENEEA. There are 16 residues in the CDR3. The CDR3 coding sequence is TGTGCCAGCAGCCCAGGTGCCGGGACAGGCAAAGAGACCCAGTACTTC. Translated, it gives CASSPGAGTGKETQYF. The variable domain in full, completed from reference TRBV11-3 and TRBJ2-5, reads EAGVVQSPRYKIIEKKQPVAFWCNPISGHNTLYWYLQNLGQGPELLIRYENEEAVDDSQLPKDRFSAERLKGVDSTLKIQPAELGDSAVYLCASSPGAGTGKETQYFGPGTRLLVL.

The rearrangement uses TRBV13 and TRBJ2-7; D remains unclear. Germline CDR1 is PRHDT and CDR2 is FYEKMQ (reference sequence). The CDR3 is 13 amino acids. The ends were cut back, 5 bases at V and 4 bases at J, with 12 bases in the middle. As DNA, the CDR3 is TGTGCCAGCAGCACACAGAGTTCGTACGAGCAGTACTTC. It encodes CASSTQSSYEQYF.

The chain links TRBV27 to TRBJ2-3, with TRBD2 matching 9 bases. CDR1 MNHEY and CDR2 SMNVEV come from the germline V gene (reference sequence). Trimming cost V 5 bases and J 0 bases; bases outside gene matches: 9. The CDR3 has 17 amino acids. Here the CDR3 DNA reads TGTGCCAGCAGTCGCCGGGTAGCGGGGGCAAGCACAGATACGCAGTATTTT. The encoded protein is CASSRRVAGASTDTQYF.

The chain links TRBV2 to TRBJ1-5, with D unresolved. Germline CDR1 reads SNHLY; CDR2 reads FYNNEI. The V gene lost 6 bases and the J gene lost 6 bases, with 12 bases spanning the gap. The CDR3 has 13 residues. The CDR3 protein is CASSLEGPQPQHF. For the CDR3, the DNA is TGTGCCAGCAGCCTTGAGGGTCCTCAGCCCCAGCATTTT.

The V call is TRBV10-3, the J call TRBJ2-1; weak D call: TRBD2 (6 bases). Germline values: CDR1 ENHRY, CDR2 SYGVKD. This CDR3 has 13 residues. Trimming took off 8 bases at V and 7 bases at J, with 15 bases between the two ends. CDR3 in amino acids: CAIGPGVGNEQFF. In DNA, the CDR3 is TGTGCCATCGGTCCGGGGGTAGGTAATGAGCAGTTCTTC.

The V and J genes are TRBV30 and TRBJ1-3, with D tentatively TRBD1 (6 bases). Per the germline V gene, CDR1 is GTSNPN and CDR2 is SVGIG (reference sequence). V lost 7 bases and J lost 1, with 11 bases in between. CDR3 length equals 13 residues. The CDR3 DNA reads TGTGCCTACCTCCAGGGGTCTGGAAACACCATATATTTT. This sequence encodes CAYLQGSGNTIYF.

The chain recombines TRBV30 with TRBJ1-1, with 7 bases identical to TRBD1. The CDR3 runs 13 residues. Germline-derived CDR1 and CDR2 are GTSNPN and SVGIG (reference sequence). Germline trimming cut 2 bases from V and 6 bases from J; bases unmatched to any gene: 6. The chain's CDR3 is CAWSRDREAEAFF. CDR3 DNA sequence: TGTGCCTGGAGTCGGGACAGAGAGGCTGAAGCTTTCTTT.